Sequencing of this T cell receptor (beta chain) was carried out in a study of cytomegalovirus exposure and HLA in healthy donors. The CDR3 spans 15 residues. Per germline, CDR1 SGHAT and CDR2 FQNNGV. The J segment lost 4 bases and the V segment lost 5 bases, leaving 6 bases of the junction unmatched. Regarding this clone: The antigen is not known.

Primers for the PCR totalled 60 Vbeta and 13 Jbeta. Produced via immunoSEQ multiplex PCR; TCRdb's table is partial and in-frame only. The sample has nearly 200,000 clones, about 89% seen once. Study results and caveats: CMV serostatus was the sole immune exposure information available. There were reportedly fewer N-insertions in an Asian-associated ancestry cluster than the roughly 670-donor mean, in a later analysis.

At collection, donors were nominally healthy, but unrecorded immune exposures were probable. This TCR came from a man aged 25-40 years in good health and CMV-seronegative. V gene TRBV11-2 combines with J gene TRBJ1-4, with TRBD1 matching 8 bases. The sample comprised PBMCs. The CDR3 DNA follows: TGTGCCAGCAGCCCGGGGACAGGACTTAATGAAAAACTGTTTTTT. This encodes CASSPGTGLNEKLFF.